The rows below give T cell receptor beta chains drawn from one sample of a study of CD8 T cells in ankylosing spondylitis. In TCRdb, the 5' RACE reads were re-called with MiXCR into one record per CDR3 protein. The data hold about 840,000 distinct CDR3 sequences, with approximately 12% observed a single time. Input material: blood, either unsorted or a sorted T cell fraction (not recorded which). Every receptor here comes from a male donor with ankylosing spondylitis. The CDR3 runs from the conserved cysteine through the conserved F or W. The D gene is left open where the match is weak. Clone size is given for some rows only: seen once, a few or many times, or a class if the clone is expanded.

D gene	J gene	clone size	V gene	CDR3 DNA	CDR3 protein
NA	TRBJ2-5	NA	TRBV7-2	TGTGCCAGCAGCCCGTGGGCTTCAGGTTGGGAGACCCAGTACTTC	CASSPWASGWETQYF
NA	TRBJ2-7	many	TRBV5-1	TGCGCCAGCAGCTTGGAGGGCGTCCGCTCCTACGAGCAGTACTTC	CASSLEGVRSYEQYF
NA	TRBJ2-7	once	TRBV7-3	TGTGCCAGCAGCTTAATGGGTGGTGGGGAGCAGTACTTC	CASSLMGGGEQYF
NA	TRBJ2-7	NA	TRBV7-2	TGTGCCAGCAGCTACCGTGGGCCTACCTACGAGCAGTACTTC	CASSYRGPTYEQYF
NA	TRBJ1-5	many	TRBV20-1	TGCAGTGCTGGGAGTTTTAATCAGCCCCAGCATTTT	CSAGSFNQPQHF
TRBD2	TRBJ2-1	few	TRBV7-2	TGTGCCAGCAGCTTAGTGGCGGGAGTTCTTGAGCAGTTCTTC	CASSLVAGVLEQFF
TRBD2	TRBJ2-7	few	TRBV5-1	TGCGCCAGCAGCTCGCCGGGGAGGGATAGGTCCTACGAGCAGTACTTC	CASSSPGRDRSYEQYF
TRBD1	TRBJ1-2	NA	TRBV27	TGTGCCAGCAGGATAAACAGGGGCGACTATGGCTACACCTTC	CASRINRGDYGYTF
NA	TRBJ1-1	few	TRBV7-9	TGTGCCAGCAGCCCTATGGGGTGGAACACTGAAGCTTTCTTT	CASSPMGWNTEAFF
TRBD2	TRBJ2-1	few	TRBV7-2	TGTGCCAGCAGCTCCGGGAGGGTTCCGTTCTTC	CASSSGRVPFF
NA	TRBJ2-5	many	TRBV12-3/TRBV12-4	TGTGCCAGCAGGGGACTTTTCCAAGAGACCCAGTACTTC	CASRGLFQETQYF
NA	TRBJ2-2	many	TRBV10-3	TGTGCCATCAGTTCGTACGGGGAGCTGTTTTTT	CAISSYGELFF
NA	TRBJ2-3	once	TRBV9	TGTGCCAGCACCCAGTTGAGAAGCACAGATACGCAGTATTTT	CASTQLRSTDTQYF
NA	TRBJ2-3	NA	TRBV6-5	TGTGCCAGCACAAAAACAGATACGCAGTATTTT	CASTKTDTQYF
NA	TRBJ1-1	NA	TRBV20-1	TGCAGTGCGGAACGAATGAACACTGAAGCTTTCTTT	CSAERMNTEAFF
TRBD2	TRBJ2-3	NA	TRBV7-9	TGTGCCAGCAGTCCTCTAGCGGGCCACCCTACCACAGATACGCAGTATTTT	CASSPLAGHPTTDTQYF
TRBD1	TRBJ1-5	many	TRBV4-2	TGTGCCAGCAGCCATAGACTTGACAGGGCCAATCAGCCCCAGCATTTT	CASSHRLDRANQPQHF
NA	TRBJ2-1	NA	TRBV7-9	TGTGCCAGCAGCATGAATTACAATGAGCAGTTCTTC	CASSMNYNEQFF
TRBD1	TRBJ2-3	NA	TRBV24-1	TGTGCCACCAGTGACCCTGGGACAGGGGTCGATACGCAGTATTTT	CATSDPGTGVDTQYF
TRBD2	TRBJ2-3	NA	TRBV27	TGTGCCAGCAAAATGGGACTAGCGGGAGTTTATACGCAGTATTTT	CASKMGLAGVYTQYF
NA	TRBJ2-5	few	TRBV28	TGTGCCAGCAGTCCCCGGGGGTACTACCAAGAGACCCAGTACTTC	CASSPRGYYQETQYF
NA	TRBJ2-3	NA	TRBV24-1	TGTGCCACCAGTGACCCAGGGACGGATGAAGGAGAACGCGATACGCAGTATTTT	CATSDPGTDEGERDTQYF
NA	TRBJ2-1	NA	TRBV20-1	TGCAGTGCTAAGGCGCCGGGGCTAGCCGCGCACTACAATGAGCAGTTCTTC	CSAKAPGLAAHYNEQFF
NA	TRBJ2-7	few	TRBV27	TGTGCCAGCACAGGAGACATTGTCTCCTACGAGCAGTACTTC	CASTGDIVSYEQYF
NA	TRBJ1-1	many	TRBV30	TGTGCCTGGAAACCACCGAGACCGAACACTGAAGCTTTCTTT	CAWKPPRPNTEAFF
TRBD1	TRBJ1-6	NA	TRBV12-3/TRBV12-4	TGTGCCAGCGGAACGGACAGGGGATCACCCCTCCACTTT	CASGTDRGSPLHF
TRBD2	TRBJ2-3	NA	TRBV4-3	TGCGCCAGCAGCCAGCAGTCTAGCGGGGGGTTGGATACGCAGTATTTT	CASSQQSSGGLDTQYF
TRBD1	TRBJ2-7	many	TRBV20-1	TGCAGTGCGGGTACCGGACAGGGGGCGTGGGAGCAGTACTTC	CSAGTGQGAWEQYF
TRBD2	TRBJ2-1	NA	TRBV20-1	TGCAGTGCAAGAACAAGGACTAGCGGGATTTATAATGAGCAGTTCTTC	CSARTRTSGIYNEQFF
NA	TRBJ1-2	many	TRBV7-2	TGTGCCAGCAGCTTAAGGCTCCAGGAGAGCTATGGCTACACCTTC	CASSLRLQESYGYTF
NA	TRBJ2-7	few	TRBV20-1	TGCAGTGCTGGGAGACTGGGGCACGAGCAGTACTTC	CSAGRLGHEQYF
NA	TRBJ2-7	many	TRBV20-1	TGCAGTGCTAGTTCCCGTGACGAGCAGTACTTC	CSASSRDEQYF
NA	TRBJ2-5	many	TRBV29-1	TGCAGCGTTGAAGGCAGGTACCAAGAGACCCAGTACTTC	CSVEGRYQETQYF
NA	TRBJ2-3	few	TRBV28	TGTGCCAGCAGGGACACAGGGCCGGGCACAGATACGCAGTATTTT	CASRDTGPGTDTQYF
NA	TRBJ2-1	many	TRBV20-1	TGCAGTGCTTTCGAGAGTGAGCAGTTCTTC	CSAFESEQFF
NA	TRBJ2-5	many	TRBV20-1	TGCAGTGCTAGACGGAACGCCCAGGAGACCCAGTACTTC	CSARRNAQETQYF
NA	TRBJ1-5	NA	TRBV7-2	TGTGCCAGCAGCTATCTCGACAGAGACGATCAGCCCCAGCATTTT	CASSYLDRDDQPQHF
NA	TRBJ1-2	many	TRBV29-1	TGCAGCGTGCGGGCAGGATGGGGTGGCTACACCTTC	CSVRAGWGGYTF
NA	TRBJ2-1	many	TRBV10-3	TGTGCCATCAGGGACGGAGAAGAATACAATGAGCAGTTCTTC	CAIRDGEEYNEQFF
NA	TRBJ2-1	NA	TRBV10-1	TGCGCCAGCAGTGAGTCCGGCAGAGAAGGGCAGTTCTTC	CASSESGREGQFF
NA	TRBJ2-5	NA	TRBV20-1	TGCAGTGCTAGAGATCTCGGCAGCCAAGAGACCCAGTACTTC	CSARDLGSQETQYF
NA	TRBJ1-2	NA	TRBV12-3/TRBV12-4	TGTGCCAGCAGCTCGGGGGCGCGTTGGGGCTACACCTTC	CASSSGARWGYTF
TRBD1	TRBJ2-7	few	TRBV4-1	TGCGCCAGCAGCCAAGTTTTTGGGACAGTTACTTCCTACGAGCAGTACTTC	CASSQVFGTVTSYEQYF
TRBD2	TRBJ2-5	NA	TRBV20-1	TGCAGTGCTTCCCGACTAGCGGGAGCGGAGACCCAGTACTTC	CSASRLAGAETQYF
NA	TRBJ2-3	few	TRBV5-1	TGCGCCAGCAGCTCCGCCCCAGAGAGCACAGATACGCAGTATTTT	CASSSAPESTDTQYF
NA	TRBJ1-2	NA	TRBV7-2	TGTGCCAGCAGCCTAGGGCTCGGGGCCTACTATGGCTACACCTTC	CASSLGLGAYYGYTF
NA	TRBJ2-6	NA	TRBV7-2	TGTGCCAGCATGATAGGGTTGGGCGCTGGGGCCAACGTCCTGACTTTC	CASMIGLGAGANVLTF
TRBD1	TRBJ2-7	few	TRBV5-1	TGCGCCAGCAGCTCGGTAGATGTGACAGGGATAGACGAGCAGTACTTC	CASSSVDVTGIDEQYF
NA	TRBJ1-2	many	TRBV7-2	TGTGCCAGCAGCTTAGTGGGGTCGGACTATGGCTACACCTTC	CASSLVGSDYGYTF